A selection of T cell receptor beta chains follows, all from one sample in a study of T cell responses to AZD1222 COVID-19 vaccine. Data came from immunoSEQ multiplex PCR; TCRdb stores just in-frame clones and leaves some out. The sample gives roughly 86,000 clones, 85% of which show up once; more than 3.5% is in the top ten. This specimen consisted of peripheral blood, obtained 28 days after the second AZD1222 dose. The receptors here all came from an adult who received the AZD1222 COVID-19 vaccine. Each CDR3 is given with its conserved first and last residue. A D gene is named only where the DNA matches it firmly. Clone sizes are given selectively: once, few, many, or a class where the clone is expanded.

J: TRBJ1-6
D: .
V: TRBV30
size: .
DNA: TGTGCCTGGAGTGTAGAAGGGGCCGCCAGGAGCTCCTATAATTCACCCCTCCACTTT
CDR3: CAWSVEGAARSSYNSPLHF

J: TRBJ1-5
D: .
V: TRBV6-1
size: once
DNA: TGTGCCAGCAGTGAAACGCCAGGGGACAATCAGCCCCAGCATTTT
CDR3: CASSETPGDNQPQHF

J: TRBJ2-1
D: TRBD1
V: TRBV27
size: .
DNA: TGTGCCAGCAGTTCAAGGGACAGGGTTTACAATGAGCAGTTCTTC
CDR3: CASSSRDRVYNEQFF

J: TRBJ2-1
D: TRBD1
V: TRBV9
size: .
DNA: TGTGCCAGCAGCGTAGAGGGACAGGGGGCCGATGAGCAGTTCTTC
CDR3: CASSVEGQGADEQFF

J: TRBJ2-1
D: .
V: TRBV28
size: once
DNA: TGTGCCAGCAGCCCACAGAGGCAATACAATGAGCAGTTCTTC
CDR3: CASSPQRQYNEQFF

J: TRBJ2-1
D: TRBD2
V: TRBV7-2
size: .
DNA: TGTGCCAGCAGCCCGACTAGCGGGAGGGCCCTCCACAATGAGCAGTTCTTC
CDR3: CASSPTSGRALHNEQFF

J: TRBJ2-1
D: TRBD2
V: TRBV7-3
size: once
DNA: TGTGCCAGCAGCTTTCAACTAGCGGGGATGGGCTCCTACAATGAGCAGTTCTTC
CDR3: CASSFQLAGMGSYNEQFF

J: TRBJ2-5
D: .
V: TRBV10-3
size: .
DNA: TGTGCCATCTCGTCTTCCCACGGGGGGCTGGGCCAAGAGACCCAGTACTTC
CDR3: CAISSSHGGLGQETQYF

J: TRBJ2-1
D: .
V: TRBV27
size: .
DNA: TGTGCCAGCAGTCAAGGGGCAGGGAATGAGCAGTTCTTC
CDR3: CASSQGAGNEQFF

J: TRBJ2-2
D: TRBD1
V: TRBV25-1
size: .
DNA: TGTGCCAGCAGCCGCGGGCAGGGGGTGAACACCGGGGAGCTGTTTTTT
CDR3: CASSRGQGVNTGELFF

J: TRBJ2-7
D: .
V: TRBV15
size: .
DNA: TGTGCCACCAGCAGAGCCGGGGGCAACTACGAGCAGTACTTC
CDR3: CATSRAGGNYEQYF

J: TRBJ1-6
D: TRBD1
V: TRBV18
size: .
DNA: TGTGCCAGCTCACAACAGGGGAGGAATTCACCCCTCCACTTT
CDR3: CASSQQGRNSPLHF

J: TRBJ1-4
D: .
V: TRBV28
size: .
DNA: TGTGCCAGCAGTTTAAGGACAAGTGAAAAACTGTTTTTT
CDR3: CASSLRTSEKLFF

J: TRBJ1-1
D: .
V: TRBV5-8
size: .
DNA: TGTGCCAGCAGCTCAACCCCAAGCATAAACACTGAAGCTTTCTTT
CDR3: CASSSTPSINTEAFF

J: TRBJ2-3
D: TRBD2
V: TRBV7-2
size: .
DNA: TGTGCCAGCAGTCTCGGGAGGGCCTCAGATACGCAGTATTTT
CDR3: CASSLGRASDTQYF

J: TRBJ2-1
D: TRBD1
V: TRBV5-1
size: .
DNA: TGCGCCAGCAGCGAAGGACAGGCCTACAATGAGCAGTTCTTC
CDR3: CASSEGQAYNEQFF

J: TRBJ1-2
D: TRBD1
V: TRBV28
size: .
DNA: TGTGCCATCGGGACAGGGGATCACTATGGCTACACCTTC
CDR3: CAIGTGDHYGYTF

J: TRBJ2-3
D: TRBD1
V: TRBV19
size: .
DNA: TGTGCCAGTAGTACGACAGGGTATGGTGGCACAGATACGCAGTATTTT
CDR3: CASSTTGYGGTDTQYF